The text below deals with one TCR beta chain. Its target is not known. Time point given: week 47, end of study. The content of each vaccine dose was 300 ug of mutant IDH1 20-mer peptide, and topical imiquimod accompanied it. The CDR3 totals 11 residues. V gave up 1 base and J gave up 7 bases, with 5 bases separating them. The V gene's germline CDR1 is SEHNR and CDR2 FQNEAQ (reference sequence). This sample was taken from a study of a mutant IDH1 vaccine in newly diagnosed glioma. TCRdb keeps only in-frame clones here, not all; method: immunoSEQ multiplex PCR. The sample shows about 94,000 clones, just under 90% of them seen only once.

This receptor was obtained from a woman aged 45-65 years with glioma. Sequencing was performed on PBMCs, taken from a glioma patient whose treatment included an IDH1 peptide vaccine. The chain combines TRBV7-9 with TRBJ2-7; no reliable D call. CDR3 region: CASSLGREQYF. DNA for the CDR3: TGTGCCAGCAGCTTAGGTCGGGAGCAGTACTTC.